Sequencing of this T cell receptor (beta chain) was carried out in a study of blood T cell repertoires in COVID-19. The wider study: The origin of the acute and convalescent COVID-19 samples was the United States, Italy and Spain. T cells, B-cell-depleted T cells, or PBMCs supplied cDNA or gDNA.

Per the study methods: Amplification from reference gene primers served as the basis for estimated nucleated cell counts. Repertoires were generated with immunoSEQ multiplex PCR, while TCRdb's copy carries only in-frame clones and drops some. V, J and clone size were drawn from that table, and D and trimming were deduced from the DNA. The table lists about 51,000 clones, under 95% of them singletons. The CDR3 has 15 amino acids. CDR1 and CDR2 (germline): KGHSH, LQKENI. The V and J ends lost 5 bases and 0 bases, in that order; junction bases with no gene match: 5. The material sequenced was peripheral blood. This TCR was sampled from a man aged 45-65 years with acute or convalescent COVID-19. This rearrangement joins TRBV18 to TRBJ1-1, with 8 positions matching TRBD1. This CDR3 is CASSVEQGVNTEAFF. The CDR3 DNA is TGTGCCAGCTCAGTCGAACAGGGGGTGAACACTGAAGCTTTCTTT.